This T cell receptor beta chain was found in a study of cytomegalovirus exposure and HLA in healthy donors (TCRdb year 2017). Background on the whole study: According to an earlier analysis of several hundred of the donors, about 179 million T cells yielded 90 million to 140 million unique TCR beta sequences and about 300 Gb of sequence data. A separate validation cohort of approximately 120 different subjects was used in addition to the 666-subject first cohort. An earlier analysis of 450 to 750 of the donors used high-throughput TCR beta sequencing to judge whether each TCR beta V gene segment behaved as functional or pseudogenic. Rather than drawing on any new phenotypic data, the later analysis identified candidate immune exposures from TCR beta sequences and the way those sequences occurred across donors. To predict cytomegalovirus infection status, the study brought together high-throughput TCR immunosequencing, statistical association of individual TCRs with disease status, and machine learning. Four or five DR-DQ haplotypes were treated as single units for association and clustering because of strong linkage in the cohort. The study used immunosequencing to profile the T cell repertoires of hundreds of subjects and linked those repertoires to cytomegalovirus serostatus. Across around 400 genotyped donors of the cohort, an average of approximately 220,000 unique TCR beta nucleotide sequences per donor were sequenced, and 15% to 20% of those sequences were non-productive. In a later genetic analysis, genome-wide SNP genotypes for about 65% of the roughly 700 donors were used, and that subset was treated as a discovery cohort. All discovery cohort repertoires had been generated on a single sequencing platform. Roughly 300 gigabases of sequencing data and 70 million to 100 million unique TCR sequences made up an early release that covered some 640 HLA-typed donors. Donor age, sex, ethnicity and CMV serostatus were compiled alongside the repertoire data. Of the 398 genotyped donors, over 65% fell in the genetic ancestry cluster associated with self-reported Caucasian donors. The number of typed donors differed by locus: about 629-640 for A, B, C, DRB1 and DQB1; some 500 for DQA1; around 610 for DPA1; and 400 to 480 for DPB1. A later analysis re-analyzed previously published TCR beta repertoires from roughly 600 donors and added high-resolution HLA genotyping to study TCR occurrence patterns. The aim of the study was to test whether cataloging public T cell receptors could identify signatures of past pathogen exposure. HLA typing covered class I and class II loci at four-digit resolution. Study-level results and caveats: Across donors, most TCR sequences were observed very rarely, whereas some public TCRs were present in many individuals. A cluster of highly shared sequence variants was judged likely to be a technical artifact of the sequencing pipeline. Roughly uniform sequencing depth across donors was assumed in presence/absence analyses, although this assumption may not hold. A later analysis found that TCR association rates varied across HLA loci, with DRB1 alleles showing the most associated TCRs and HLA-C alleles the fewest. In a later genetic analysis, fewer N-insertions in productive TCRs were reported among donors in an Asian-associated ancestry cluster than the roughly 710-donor mean. A few of the identified cytomegalovirus-associated TCR beta chains were confirmed in vitro to be specific for cytomegalovirus antigens. Immune exposure information for the cohort was limited to CMV serostatus. In a later genetic analysis, a missense DCLRE1C variant was associated with V-gene and J-gene trimming of TCR beta chains, and the association was replicated in an independent cohort. The study listed around 160 TCR beta chains as associated with cytomegalovirus. In this cohort, only TCR beta chains were sequenced, and detectable features were limited by the absence of alpha or paired-chain data. Correlated functional status among segregating V segments might be attributable to linkage disequilibrium, but an unknown experimental factor could not be ruled out. A later analysis reported that several top co-occurrence clusters appeared linked to parvovirus B19, influenza, CMV and Epstein-Barr virus. Strong co-occurrence of HLA alleles, especially DR and DQ, made assigning TCR associations to individual alleles difficult. HLA typing was unavailable for some donors at each locus, so association tests used only the typed subset. A later analysis found that most CMV-associated TCR beta chains appeared HLA-restricted, with HLA associations seemingly driven largely by CMV exposure. The authors suggested that the approach could potentially be generalized to other disease states and immunological phenotypes. Because counts were too low, 15 to 20 rarely observed V segments, including chromosome 9 orphons, were excluded from the earlier analysis of under 650 of the donors. At a false discovery rate of 0.05, a later analysis linked under 20,000 TCR beta sequences to specific HLA alleles. A further reported finding was that TCR beta sequences accurately predicted the HLA-A and HLA-B alleles for most subjects in the first cohort. In a later analysis, HLA-associated TCR beta chains were found to be more clonally expanded and to have lower generation probabilities than equally common non-associated chains. Cytomegalovirus status was reported to be diagnosed by the classifier with high specificity and sensitivity in both the original and validation cohorts. In an earlier analysis of about 550 of the donors, most TCR beta V segments were observed in productive rearrangements about 87% or about 30% of the time, broadly matching IMGT annotations.

This clone was counted between two and nine times. It lacks a known antigen. The input lacks base qualities; no much larger clone sits a single base away. The cohort was made up of hundreds of healthy bone marrow donors. At the time of sampling, every cohort member was nominally healthy, though immune exposures that went unrecorded were likely present. The donor tested CMV seronegative and was one of the 352 seronegative cohort members. Every donor gave a peripheral blood sample, and the peripheral blood mononuclear cells from that sample were used for TCR beta sequencing. The Qiagen DNeasy Blood Extraction Kit was used to extract genomic DNA from the blood cell samples. Libraries were built with the immunoSEQ multiplex PCR assay. For the multiplex PCR, a mixture combining 60 forward primers for TCR Vbeta segments and 13 reverse primers for TCR Jbeta segments was used. The CDR3 region of rearranged TCR beta genes was amplified from genomic DNA with a multiplex PCR assay. Amplified TCR beta libraries were sequenced as 87-base-pair reads on the Illumina HiSeq System. Processing in the source paper ran as follows. A later analysis tallied 75 million to 95 million unique TCR beta chains across the 666 repertoires, and roughly 11 million of those chains were shared by two or more donors. To remove PCR and sequencing errors, raw reads were error-corrected and collapsed into unique sequences using a nearest-neighbor algorithm that merged closely related sequences. V, D and J gene segments were assigned by aligning CDR3 sequences to IMGT reference sequences. Each retained sequence needed at least a six-nucleotide match to both a V gene segment and a J gene segment. A rearrangement counted as productive if the CDR3 had no stop codons and remained in frame with V and J, and every other rearrangement counted as non-productive. CDR3 was defined by IMGT convention, running from the second conserved V-encoded cysteine to the conserved J-encoded phenylalanine. In an earlier analysis of 587 of the donors, sequences lacking an unambiguous match to a single V gene segment were excluded. An earlier analysis of 450 to 650 of the donors called V segments functional above 56.7% productive rearrangements and segregating when the between-donor standard deviation exceeded 5%. A statistical classification framework was built to diagnose cytomegalovirus status from the catalog of TCR beta chain sequences. V and J gene assignment, in a later analysis, came from comparing TCR nucleotide sequences with IMGT/GENE-DB human TR gene sequences. Using the TCRdist pipeline, a later analysis assigned CDR3 sequences along with most-parsimonious VDJ recombination scenarios. In a later analysis, every TCR beta chain was defined by the combination of its CDR3 amino acid sequence and its V-gene family, and reads without a unique V-gene family were dropped. To address suspected cross-contamination and a sequencing artifact, a later analysis removed a few hundred highly shared, low-generation-probability nucleotide sequences. A later analysis calculated a clonal expansion index for each public chain from normalized within-repertoire ranks of inferred template counts. Generation probabilities in a later analysis came from a VDJ recombination model fitted to out-of-frame rearrangements, and those results were checked against IGoR. In a later analysis, hypergeometric tests were used to score TCR-TCR, TCR-HLA and TCR-CMV co-occurrence, with a repertoire-size bias correction applied to TCR pairs. To estimate false discovery rates, a later analysis permuted the HLA or CMV assignments 20 times. In a later analysis, co-occurring TCRs were grouped using DBSCAN, and TCRdist sequence similarity was added for clustering within HLA-allele-positive subsets. Co-occurrence clustering excluded repertoires with fewer than 30,000 or more than 120,000 public chains, plus five with anomalous nucleotide sharing. Not all clones reach the TCRdb copy of this immuneACCESS table, which keeps in-frame sequences only. Checked studies attribute under half of the gap to unresolved V genes and leave the rest unexplained. The V and J calls and the clone size are those of that table, but D and trimming were determined from the DNA. The sample table lists around 150,000 clones, more than 60% of them with a count of one. About 1.7% of the sample lies in the top ten.

The receptor's source is a male donor in good health and CMV-seronegative. The sample taken for sequencing was PBMCs.

The DNA sequence is TGTGCCAGCAGGATTCAACAGGGGGTGAATTCACCCCTCCACTTT. Translated, this is CASRIQQGVNSPLHF. This sequence uses TRBV6-4 and TRBJ1-6, with 8 bases in between that match TRBD1. There are 15 amino acids in the CDR3, from cysteine to phenylalanine inclusive. Just the 45-base CDR3 DNA is kept, in frame starting at base 1. The germline V gene sets CDR1 to MRHNA and CDR2 to SNTAGT. From V the trimming removes 6 bases and from J it removes 7 bases, while the gene matches leave 8 bases of the junction unaccounted for.